The entry below describes one TCR beta chain. The antigen remains undetermined. This entry is derived from a study of cytomegalovirus exposure and HLA in healthy donors. Notes on the study in general: For most TCR beta V segments, an earlier analysis put the productive rate at about 90% or about 30% of the time. Cytomegalovirus-associated status was assigned to around 160 TCR beta chains.

In the PCR, 60 Vbeta and 13 Jbeta primers were used. Repertoires were generated with immunoSEQ multiplex PCR, while TCRdb's copy carries only in-frame clones and drops some. The profile shows under 200,000 clones, 82% of them singletons. Sequenced: PBMCs. The receptor comes from a male donor in good health and CMV-seronegative.

Here the CDR3 reads CASSPGGGVFF. Written as DNA, the CDR3 is TGTGCCAGCAGTCCAGGGGGCGGGGTGTTCTTC. The chain uses TRBV9 and TRBJ2-1; 8 bases agree with TRBD1. Germline V CDR1 and CDR2: SGDLS, YYNGEE. The CDR3 is 11 residues long. The V and J ends lost 5 bases and 15 bases, in that order; junction bases with no gene match: 7.